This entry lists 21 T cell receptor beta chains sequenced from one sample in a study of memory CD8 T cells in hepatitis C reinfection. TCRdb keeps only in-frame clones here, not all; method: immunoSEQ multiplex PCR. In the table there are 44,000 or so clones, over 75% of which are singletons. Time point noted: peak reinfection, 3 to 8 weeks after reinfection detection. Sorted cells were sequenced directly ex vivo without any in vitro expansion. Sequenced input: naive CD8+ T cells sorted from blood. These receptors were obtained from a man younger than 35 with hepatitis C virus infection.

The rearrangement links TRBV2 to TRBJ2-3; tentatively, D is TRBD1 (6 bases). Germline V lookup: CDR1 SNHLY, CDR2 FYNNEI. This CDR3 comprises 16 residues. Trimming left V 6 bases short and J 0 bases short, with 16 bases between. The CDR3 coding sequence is TGTGCCAGCAGCCACGCACGGGACACAAGCACAGATACGCAGTATTTT. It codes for CASSHARDTSTDTQYF.

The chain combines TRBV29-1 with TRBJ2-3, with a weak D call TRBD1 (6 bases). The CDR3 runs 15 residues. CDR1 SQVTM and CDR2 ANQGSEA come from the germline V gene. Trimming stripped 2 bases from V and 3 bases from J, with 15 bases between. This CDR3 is CSVEWQGMRTDTQYF. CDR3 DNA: TGCAGCGTTGAATGGCAGGGGATGAGGACAGATACGCAGTATTTT.

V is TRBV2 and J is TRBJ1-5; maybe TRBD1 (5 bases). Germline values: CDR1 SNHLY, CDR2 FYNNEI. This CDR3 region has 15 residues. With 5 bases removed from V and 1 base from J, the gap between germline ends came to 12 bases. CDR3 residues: CASSRSGDSNQPQHF. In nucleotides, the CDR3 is TGTGCCAGCAGTCGGTCGGGGGACAGCAATCAGCCCCAGCATTTT.

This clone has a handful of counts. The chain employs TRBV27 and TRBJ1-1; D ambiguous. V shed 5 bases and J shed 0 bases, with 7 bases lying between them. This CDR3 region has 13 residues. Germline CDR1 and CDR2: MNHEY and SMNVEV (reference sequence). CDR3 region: CASSRSMNTEAFF. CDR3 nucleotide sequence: TGTGCCAGCAGTCGTAGCATGAACACTGAAGCTTTCTTT.

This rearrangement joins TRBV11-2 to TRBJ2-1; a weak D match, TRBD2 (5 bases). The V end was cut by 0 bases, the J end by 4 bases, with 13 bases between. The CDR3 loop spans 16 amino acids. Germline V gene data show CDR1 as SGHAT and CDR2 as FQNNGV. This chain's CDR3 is CASSLDVIGLYNEQFF. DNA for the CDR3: TGTGCCAGCAGCTTAGATGTCATAGGACTTTACAATGAGCAGTTCTTC.

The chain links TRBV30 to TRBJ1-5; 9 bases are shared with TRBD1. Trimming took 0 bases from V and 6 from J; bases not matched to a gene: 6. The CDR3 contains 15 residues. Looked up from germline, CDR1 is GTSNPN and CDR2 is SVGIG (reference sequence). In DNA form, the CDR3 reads TGTGCCTGGAGTGTGGGACAGGGTAGTATTCAGCCCCAGCATTTT. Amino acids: CAWSVGQGSIQPQHF.

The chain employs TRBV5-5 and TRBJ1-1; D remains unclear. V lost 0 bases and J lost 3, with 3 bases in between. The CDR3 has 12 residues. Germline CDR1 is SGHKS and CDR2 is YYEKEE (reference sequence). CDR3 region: CASSLADTEAFF. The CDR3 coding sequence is TGTGCCAGCAGCTTGGCGGACACTGAAGCTTTCTTT.

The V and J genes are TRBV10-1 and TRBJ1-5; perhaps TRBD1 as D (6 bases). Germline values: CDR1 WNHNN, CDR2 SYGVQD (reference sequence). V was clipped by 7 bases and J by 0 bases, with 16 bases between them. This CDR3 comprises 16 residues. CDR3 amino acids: CASNRTEDHSNQPQHF. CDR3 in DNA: TGCGCCAGCAACAGGACAGAGGATCATAGCAATCAGCCCCAGCATTTT.

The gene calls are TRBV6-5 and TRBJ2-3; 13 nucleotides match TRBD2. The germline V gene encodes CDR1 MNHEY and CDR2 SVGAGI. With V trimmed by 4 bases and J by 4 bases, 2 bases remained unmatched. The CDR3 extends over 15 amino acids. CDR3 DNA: TGTGCCAGCAGTTGGACTAGCGGGGGAGCAGATACGCAGTATTTT. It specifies CASSWTSGGADTQYF.

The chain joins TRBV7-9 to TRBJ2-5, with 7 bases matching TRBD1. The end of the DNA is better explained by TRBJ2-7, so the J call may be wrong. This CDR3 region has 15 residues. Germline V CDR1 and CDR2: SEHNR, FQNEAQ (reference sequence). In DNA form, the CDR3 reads TGTGCCAGCAGCTCCGACAGGGAATACCTCTACGAGCAGTACTTC. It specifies CASSSDREYLYEQYF.

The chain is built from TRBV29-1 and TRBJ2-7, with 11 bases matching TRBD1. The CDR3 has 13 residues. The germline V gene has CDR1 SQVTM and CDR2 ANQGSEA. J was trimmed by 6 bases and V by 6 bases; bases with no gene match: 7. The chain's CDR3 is CSVFGQGAREQYF. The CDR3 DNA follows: TGCAGCGTCTTCGGACAGGGGGCTCGCGAGCAGTACTTC.

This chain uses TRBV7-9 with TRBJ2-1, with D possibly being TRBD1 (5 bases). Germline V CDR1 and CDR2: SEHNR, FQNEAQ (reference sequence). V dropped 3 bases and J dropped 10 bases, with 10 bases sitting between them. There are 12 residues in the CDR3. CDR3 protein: CASSFQGYEQFF. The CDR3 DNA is TGTGCCAGCAGCTTCCAGGGTTACGAGCAGTTCTTC.

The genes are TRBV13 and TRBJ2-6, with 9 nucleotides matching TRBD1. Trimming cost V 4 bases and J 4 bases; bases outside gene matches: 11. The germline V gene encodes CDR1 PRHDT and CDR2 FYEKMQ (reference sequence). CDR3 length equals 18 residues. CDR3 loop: CASSYSPGTGQGANVLTF. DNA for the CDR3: TGTGCCAGCAGCTACTCCCCCGGGACAGGGCAAGGGGCCAACGTCCTGACTTTC.

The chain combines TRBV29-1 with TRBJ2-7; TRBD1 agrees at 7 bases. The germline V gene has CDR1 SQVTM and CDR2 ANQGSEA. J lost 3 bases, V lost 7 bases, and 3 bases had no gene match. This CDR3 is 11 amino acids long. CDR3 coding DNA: TGCAGCGGGGGACAGAGCTACGAGCAGTACTTC. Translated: CSGGQSYEQYF.

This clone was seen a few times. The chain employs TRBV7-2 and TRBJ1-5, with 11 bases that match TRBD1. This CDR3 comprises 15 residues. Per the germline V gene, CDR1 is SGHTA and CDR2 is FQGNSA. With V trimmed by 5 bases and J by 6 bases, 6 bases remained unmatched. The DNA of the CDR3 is TGTGCCAGCAGCCCGGGACAGGGGGGGATTCAGCCCCAGCATTTT. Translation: CASSPGQGGIQPQHF.

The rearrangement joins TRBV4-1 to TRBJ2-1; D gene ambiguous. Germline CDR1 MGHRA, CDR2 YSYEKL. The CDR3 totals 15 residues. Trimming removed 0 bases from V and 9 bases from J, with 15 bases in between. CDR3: CASSQDGLGTVEQFF. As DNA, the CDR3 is TGCGCCAGCAGCCAAGATGGCCTAGGAACGGTTGAGCAGTTCTTC.

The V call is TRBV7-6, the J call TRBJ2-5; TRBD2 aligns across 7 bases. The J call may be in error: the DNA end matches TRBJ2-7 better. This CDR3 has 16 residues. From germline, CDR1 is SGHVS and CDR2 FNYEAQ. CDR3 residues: CASSPEWGGSSYEQYF. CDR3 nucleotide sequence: TGTGCCAGCAGCCCCGAATGGGGCGGGAGCTCCTACGAGCAGTACTTC.

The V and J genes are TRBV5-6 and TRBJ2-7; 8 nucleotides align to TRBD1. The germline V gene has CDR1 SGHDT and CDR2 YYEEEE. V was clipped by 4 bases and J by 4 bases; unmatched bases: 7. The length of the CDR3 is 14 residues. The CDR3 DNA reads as TGTGCCAGCAGCCCCAGACAGGGGCAATACGAGCAGTACTTC. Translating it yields CASSPRQGQYEQYF.

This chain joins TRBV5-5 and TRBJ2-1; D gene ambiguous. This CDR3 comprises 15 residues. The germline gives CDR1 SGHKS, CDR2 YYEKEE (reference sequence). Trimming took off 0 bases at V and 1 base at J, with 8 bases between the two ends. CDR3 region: CASSLVRVSYNEQFF. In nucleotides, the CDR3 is TGTGCCAGCAGCTTGGTAAGAGTATCCTACAATGAGCAGTTCTTC.

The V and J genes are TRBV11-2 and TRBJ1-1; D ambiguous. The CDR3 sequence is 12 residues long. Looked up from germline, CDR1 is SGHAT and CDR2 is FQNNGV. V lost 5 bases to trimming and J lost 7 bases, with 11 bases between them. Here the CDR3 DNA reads TGTGCCAGCAGCACGGAGGTGGGTGAAGCTTTCTTT. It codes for CASSTEVGEAFF.

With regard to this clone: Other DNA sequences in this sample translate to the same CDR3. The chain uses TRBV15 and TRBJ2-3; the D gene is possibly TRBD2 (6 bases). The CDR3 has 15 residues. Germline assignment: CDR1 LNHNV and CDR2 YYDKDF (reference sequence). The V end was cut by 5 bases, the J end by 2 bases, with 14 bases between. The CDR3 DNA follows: TGTGCCACCAGCGGTGGGGGGAACCCCACAGATACGCAGTATTTT. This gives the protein CATSGGGNPTDTQYF.